A single sample is the source of the 4 T cell receptor beta chains below, sequenced in a study of T cell responses to AZD1222 COVID-19 vaccine. Using immunoSEQ multiplex PCR, the repertoire was profiled, and TCRdb retains in-frame clones only, with some absent. The table includes more than 85,000 clones, about 90% detected once. The source was peripheral blood, collected 28 days after the second AZD1222 dose. These receptors were collected from an adult who received the AZD1222 COVID-19 vaccine.

This clone was seen once. V gene TRBV7-2 combines with J gene TRBJ1-5; perhaps TRBD1 as D (6 bases). This CDR3 comprises 14 residues. V shed 5 bases and J shed 2 bases, with 10 bases lying between them. Germline CDR1 reads SGHTA; CDR2 reads FQGNSA. The CDR3 DNA reads TGTGCCAGCAGCCCCGGGGGCGGCAATCAGCCCCAGCATTTT. Translating gives CASSPGGGNQPQHF. The complete variable domain, with remaining parts taken from reference TRBV7-2 and TRBJ1-5, reads GAGVSQSPSNKVTEKGKDVELRCDPISGHTALYWYRQSLGQGLEFLIYFQGNSAPDKSGLPSDRFSAERTGGSVSTLTIQRTQQEDSAVYLCASSPGGGNQPQHFGDGTRLSIL.

The V gene is TRBV10-3, the J gene TRBJ2-6, with 7 positions matching TRBD2. CDR1 is ENHRY, CDR2 SYGVKD, per germline. The CDR3 runs to 17 residues. V gave up 7 bases and J gave up 4 bases; unmatched junction bases: 13. The CDR3 DNA reads TGTGCCATCAATGGTAATGTGGGAGGGGAGGGGGCCAACGTCCTGACTTTC. This sequence encodes CAINGNVGGEGANVLTF.

CDR3 in DNA: TGCGCCAGCAGCACGGGACAGCAGGAGGAAAAACTGTTTTTT. Its protein is CASSTGQQEEKLFF. The J gene is TRBJ1-4, the V gene TRBV5-1, with 7 nucleotides matching TRBD1. CDR1 is SGHRS and CDR2 is YFSETQ in the germline V gene. This CDR3 is 14 amino acids long. V lost 4 bases to trimming and J lost 8 bases; unmatched junction nucleotides: 8.

The chain is built from TRBV5-1 and TRBJ1-2; D might be TRBD1 (6 bases). V lost 2 bases to trimming and J lost 2 bases, with 16 bases between them. CDR1 is SGHRS and CDR2 is YFSETQ in the germline V gene. The CDR3 covers 16 residues. CDR3 DNA sequence: TGCGCCAGCAGCTTAAGCGGGGCGCAGGGGAACTATGGCTACACCTTC. It is translated as CASSLSGAQGNYGYTF.